This is a list of T cell receptor beta chains from one sample in a study of CD8+ T cells in alopecia areata. Data came from immunoSEQ multiplex PCR; TCRdb stores just in-frame clones and leaves some out. The sample records some 170,000 clones, just over 65% being singletons. Sequences were derived from CD8+ T cells sorted from blood, sampled at week 0. The receptors derive from a human donor with alopecia areata. Each CDR3 is given with its conserved first and last residue. Fields, in order: D gene, J gene, clone size, V gene, CDR3 DNA, CDR3 protein. A D gene is named only where the DNA matches it firmly. Only part of the rows carry a size: once, few, many, or a class if the clone is expanded.

D gene: .; J gene: TRBJ2-5; clone size: .; V gene: TRBV9; CDR3 DNA: TGTGCCAGCAGCGTAGGAGGGTCAGAACAAGAGACCCAGTACTTC; CDR3 protein: CASSVGGSEQETQYF
D gene: TRBD1; J gene: TRBJ1-1; clone size: once; V gene: TRBV29-1; CDR3 DNA: TGCAGCGTTGGGCGACAGGGGGGAGCTTTCTTT; CDR3 protein: CSVGRQGGAFF
D gene: .; J gene: TRBJ2-7; clone size: .; V gene: TRBV27; CDR3 DNA: TGTGCCAGCGGAGACGGCCCCTACGAGCAGTACTTC; CDR3 protein: CASGDGPYEQYF
D gene: .; J gene: TRBJ1-1; clone size: .; V gene: TRBV7-8; CDR3 DNA: TGTGCCAGCACCCCGTATCCTGAAGCTTTCTTT; CDR3 protein: CASTPYPEAFF
D gene: .; J gene: TRBJ2-2; clone size: .; V gene: TRBV4-1; CDR3 DNA: TGCGCCAGCAGCCTCGATGGTATCGGGGAGCTGTTTTTT; CDR3 protein: CASSLDGIGELFF
D gene: .; J gene: TRBJ2-1; clone size: .; V gene: TRBV7-9; CDR3 DNA: TGTGCCAGCAGCCCTACCTTATATGAGCAGTTCTTC; CDR3 protein: CASSPTLYEQFF
D gene: .; J gene: TRBJ2-1; clone size: .; V gene: TRBV27; CDR3 DNA: TGTGCCAGCAGGAGGGGGGGAGCATTCAATGAGCAGTTCTTC; CDR3 protein: CASRRGGAFNEQFF
D gene: .; J gene: TRBJ2-2; clone size: .; V gene: TRBV5-6; CDR3 DNA: TGTGCCAGCAGCTTGTCCCTAGCGTGGAACACCGGGGAGCTGTTTTTT; CDR3 protein: CASSLSLAWNTGELFF
D gene: .; J gene: TRBJ2-1; clone size: few; V gene: TRBV13; CDR3 DNA: TGTGCCAGCAGCTTATTCGGGGTCGAGCAGTTCTTC; CDR3 protein: CASSLFGVEQFF
D gene: .; J gene: TRBJ2-3; clone size: few; V gene: TRBV7-2; CDR3 DNA: TGTGCCAGCAGCTCTGAGTGGGGATACACAGATACGCAGTATTTT; CDR3 protein: CASSSEWGYTDTQYF
D gene: .; J gene: TRBJ1-5; clone size: few; V gene: TRBV18; CDR3 DNA: TGTGCCAGCTCCCCAGGGTGGGATCAGCCCCAGCATTTT; CDR3 protein: CASSPGWDQPQHF
D gene: .; J gene: TRBJ1-6; clone size: .; V gene: TRBV5-1; CDR3 DNA: TGCGCCAGCACTCTCGGACAGACGAAGAACTTT; CDR3 protein: CASTLGQTKNF
D gene: TRBD1; J gene: TRBJ2-1; clone size: .; V gene: TRBV11-3; CDR3 DNA: TGTGCCAGCACAGACAGGGGGAGGTACAATGAGCAGTTCTTC; CDR3 protein: CASTDRGRYNEQFF
D gene: TRBD1; J gene: TRBJ2-2; clone size: .; V gene: TRBV19; CDR3 DNA: TGTGCCAGTAGTATTAGACAGGGGGAGAACACCGGGGAGCTGTTTTTT; CDR3 protein: CASSIRQGENTGELFF
D gene: .; J gene: TRBJ1-3; clone size: once; V gene: TRBV29-1; CDR3 DNA: TGCAGCGTCCCCGGACCCTCTGGAAACACCATATATTTT; CDR3 protein: CSVPGPSGNTIYF
D gene: .; J gene: TRBJ2-3; clone size: .; V gene: TRBV14; CDR3 DNA: TGTGCCAGCAGCCAAATCCGGGACGGTCAGTATTTT; CDR3 protein: CASSQIRDGQYF
D gene: .; J gene: TRBJ1-5; clone size: .; V gene: TRBV13; CDR3 DNA: TGTGCCAGCAGCTTATGGGGGAGCAATCAGCCCCAGCATTTT; CDR3 protein: CASSLWGSNQPQHF
D gene: TRBD2; J gene: TRBJ2-5; clone size: .; V gene: TRBV15; CDR3 DNA: TGTGCCACCAGCAGAGTCCGTAGCGGGGGCGGACCCAATAGGACCCAGTACTTC; CDR3 protein: CATSRVRSGGGPNRTQYF
D gene: TRBD1; J gene: TRBJ2-7; clone size: few; V gene: TRBV5-6; CDR3 DNA: TGTGCCAGCAGCCACGGGACAGGGGGCCACGAGCAGTACTTC; CDR3 protein: CASSHGTGGHEQYF
D gene: TRBD1; J gene: TRBJ1-6; clone size: .; V gene: TRBV19; CDR3 DNA: TGTGCCAGTAGGCCTACAGGGGCCAGCTCCTATAATTCACCCCTCCACTTT; CDR3 protein: CASRPTGASSYNSPLHF
D gene: .; J gene: TRBJ2-1; clone size: .; V gene: TRBV9; CDR3 DNA: TGTGCCAGCAGCGTACGAACTTCCTACAATGAGCAGTTCTTC; CDR3 protein: CASSVRTSYNEQFF
D gene: .; J gene: TRBJ2-3; clone size: .; V gene: TRBV25-1; CDR3 DNA: TGTGCCAGCAGTGGGGCGGGGAATTACGCAGATACGCAGTATTTT; CDR3 protein: CASSGAGNYADTQYF
D gene: .; J gene: TRBJ1-2; clone size: .; V gene: TRBV29-1; CDR3 DNA: TGCAGCGTTGTCGGGCAAGGGGCGTTGCGGGGCTACACCTTC; CDR3 protein: CSVVGQGALRGYTF
D gene: .; J gene: TRBJ2-5; clone size: .; V gene: TRBV27; CDR3 DNA: TGTGCCAGCAGTATCGGCGGGGCGGAGACCCAGTACTTC; CDR3 protein: CASSIGGAETQYF
D gene: .; J gene: TRBJ2-1; clone size: .; V gene: TRBV10-3; CDR3 DNA: TGTGCCATCGGCGACAATGAGCAGTTCTTC; CDR3 protein: CAIGDNEQFF
D gene: TRBD1; J gene: TRBJ1-2; clone size: few; V gene: TRBV7-9; CDR3 DNA: TGTGCCAGCAGACCCGGAGGGGGCAGGGGGAACTATGGCTACACCTTC; CDR3 protein: CASRPGGGRGNYGYTF
D gene: .; J gene: TRBJ2-7; clone size: once; V gene: TRBV25-1; CDR3 DNA: TGTGCCAGCAGTGTAGGACAGACTAGAAAGCAGTACTTC; CDR3 protein: CASSVGQTRKQYF
D gene: .; J gene: TRBJ2-2; clone size: few; V gene: TRBV29-1; CDR3 DNA: TGCAGCGGACGGGCCGGGAGCACCGGGGAGCTGTTTTTT; CDR3 protein: CSGRAGSTGELFF
D gene: .; J gene: TRBJ2-7; clone size: .; V gene: TRBV10-3; CDR3 DNA: TGTGCCATCAGATCGGGGTCGCGTAACGAGCAGTACTTC; CDR3 protein: CAIRSGSRNEQYF
D gene: TRBD2; J gene: TRBJ2-3; clone size: .; V gene: TRBV2; CDR3 DNA: TGTGCCAGCAGTGATTTTGGCGGGGGGGCGAGGTCAAACGGAGATACGCAGTATTTT; CDR3 protein: CASSDFGGGARSNGDTQYF
D gene: .; J gene: TRBJ2-7; clone size: few; V gene: TRBV7-9; CDR3 DNA: TGTGCCAGCAGCCCCGAGGACAGCTACGAGCAGTACTTC; CDR3 protein: CASSPEDSYEQYF
D gene: .; J gene: TRBJ2-6; clone size: .; V gene: TRBV11-2; CDR3 DNA: TGTGCCAGCAATACTGGGGCCAACGTCCTGACTTTC; CDR3 protein: CASNTGANVLTF
D gene: .; J gene: TRBJ1-5; clone size: .; V gene: TRBV19; CDR3 DNA: TGTGCCAGTAGTATGGTTGGGTCTAACAATCAGCCCCAGCATTTT; CDR3 protein: CASSMVGSNNQPQHF
D gene: .; J gene: TRBJ2-1; clone size: .; V gene: TRBV5-6; CDR3 DNA: TGTGCCAGCAGCTCTCGGCTGAGCTCCTACAATGAGCAGTTCTTC; CDR3 protein: CASSSRLSSYNEQFF
D gene: .; J gene: TRBJ1-4; clone size: .; V gene: TRBV27; CDR3 DNA: TGTGCCAGCCAAGGGGGTGTACATGAAAAACTGTTTTTT; CDR3 protein: CASQGGVHEKLFF
D gene: TRBD2; J gene: TRBJ2-7; clone size: .; V gene: TRBV10-2; CDR3 DNA: TGCGCCAGCGGGGGGACTAGCGACTCCTACGAGCAGTACTTC; CDR3 protein: CASGGTSDSYEQYF
D gene: .; J gene: TRBJ2-1; clone size: .; V gene: TRBV10-3; CDR3 DNA: TGTGCCATCCCCACGGGGCACGGCAATGAGCAGTTCTTC; CDR3 protein: CAIPTGHGNEQFF
D gene: .; J gene: TRBJ2-7; clone size: .; V gene: TRBV7-8; CDR3 DNA: TGTGCCAGCAGCTTGGCTTCGTCCTACGAGCAGTACTTC; CDR3 protein: CASSLASSYEQYF
D gene: TRBD1; J gene: TRBJ2-2; clone size: .; V gene: TRBV7-7; CDR3 DNA: TGTGCTAGCAGCTTTGGGACAGGGGGCACCGGGGAGCTGTTTTTT; CDR3 protein: CASSFGTGGTGELFF
D gene: .; J gene: TRBJ2-3; clone size: .; V gene: TRBV5-1; CDR3 DNA: TGCGCCAGCAGCTTGGAGGGCAGGGGTTACACAGATACGCAGTATTTT; CDR3 protein: CASSLEGRGYTDTQYF
D gene: .; J gene: TRBJ1-1; clone size: .; V gene: TRBV27; CDR3 DNA: TGTGCCAGCAGTTTAGGGGGGGCGAGGACTGAAGCTTTCTTT; CDR3 protein: CASSLGGARTEAFF
D gene: .; J gene: TRBJ1-6; clone size: .; V gene: TRBV27; CDR3 DNA: TGTGCCAGCAGCAACAAGATCCCCCTCCACTTT; CDR3 protein: CASSNKIPLHF
D gene: TRBD1; J gene: TRBJ2-7; clone size: once; V gene: TRBV4-1; CDR3 DNA: TGCGCCAGCGAATGGAGACACAACAGGGGTCACTCCTACGAGCAGTACTTC; CDR3 protein: CASEWRHNRGHSYEQYF
D gene: .; J gene: TRBJ1-3; clone size: .; V gene: TRBV4-2; CDR3 DNA: TGTGCCAGCAGCCCTGGAAACACCATATATTTT; CDR3 protein: CASSPGNTIYF
D gene: TRBD2; J gene: TRBJ2-3; clone size: .; V gene: TRBV13; CDR3 DNA: TGTGCCAGCAGCCTGCGGGGGGGCAAAACAGATACGCAGTATTTT; CDR3 protein: CASSLRGGKTDTQYF
D gene: .; J gene: TRBJ2-7; clone size: .; V gene: TRBV30; CDR3 DNA: TGTGCCTGGACTGCCGGTTCCTACGAGCAGTACTTC; CDR3 protein: CAWTAGSYEQYF
D gene: .; J gene: TRBJ1-5; clone size: .; V gene: TRBV25-1; CDR3 DNA: TGTGCCAGCATCAATCAGCCCCAGCATTTT; CDR3 protein: CASINQPQHF
D gene: TRBD1; J gene: TRBJ1-5; clone size: .; V gene: TRBV28; CDR3 DNA: TGTGCCAGCAGCCGAGACAGGGTCAATCAGCCCCAGCATTTT; CDR3 protein: CASSRDRVNQPQHF
D gene: .; J gene: TRBJ1-2; clone size: once; V gene: TRBV5-4; CDR3 DNA: TGTGCCAGCAGCCTGGAGGTAGGGACGAACTATGGCTACACCTTC; CDR3 protein: CASSLEVGTNYGYTF
D gene: .; J gene: TRBJ2-5; clone size: .; V gene: TRBV7-9; CDR3 DNA: TGTGCCAGCGAAGGTGGGGATGGGACCCAGTACTTC; CDR3 protein: CASEGGDGTQYF
D gene: .; J gene: TRBJ1-1; clone size: .; V gene: TRBV5-6; CDR3 DNA: TGTGCCAGCAGCTCTGGTGACACTGAAGCTTTCTTT; CDR3 protein: CASSSGDTEAFF
D gene: .; J gene: TRBJ2-3; clone size: .; V gene: TRBV9; CDR3 DNA: TGTGCCAGCAGCGTAACATTTGATACGCAGTATTTT; CDR3 protein: CASSVTFDTQYF
D gene: .; J gene: TRBJ1-2; clone size: .; V gene: TRBV13; CDR3 DNA: TGTGCCAGCAGCTCCAATACGTTCTATGGCTACACCTTC; CDR3 protein: CASSSNTFYGYTF
D gene: .; J gene: TRBJ2-7; clone size: .; V gene: TRBV29-1; CDR3 DNA: TGCAGCGTTGAAGATGGGGGGACGACCTACGAGCAGTACTTC; CDR3 protein: CSVEDGGTTYEQYF